The next 6 T cell receptor beta chains were all read from a single sample in a study of blood T cell repertoires in COVID-19. Method: immunoSEQ multiplex PCR; TCRdb's copy keeps in-frame clones and lacks some. The sample lists roughly 200,000 clones, 86% occurring once. The sequenced material came from PBMCs or T cells enriched from blood (not recorded which). The receptors originated from a woman aged 45 to 65 in a cohort exposed to, infected with or recovered from COVID-19 (not recorded which).

This clone has only a few counts. This chain connects TRBV28 to TRBJ2-5; maybe TRBD1 (7 bases). The CDR3 sequence is 15 residues long. Germline V CDR1 and CDR2: MDHEN, SYDVKM. The V and J ends lost 8 bases and 1 base respectively, with 17 bases between them. The CDR3 loop reads CASLPTGRTQETQYF. CDR3 nucleotide sequence: TGTGCCAGCCTCCCGACAGGGAGGACCCAAGAGACCCAGTACTTC.

This chain links TRBV12-3 or TRBV12-4 with TRBJ2-5; D possibly corresponds to TRBD2 (5 bases). V was trimmed by 6 bases and J by 2 bases, leaving 10 bases between them. This CDR3 is 13 amino acids long. CDR3 DNA: TGTGCCAGCAGCGCTAGAGGGCAAGAGACCCAGTACTTC. Translating it yields CASSARGQETQYF.

This chain links TRBV4-1 with TRBJ1-2, with D perhaps matching TRBD1 (6 bases). V was trimmed by 0 bases and J by 5 bases, leaving 10 bases between them. CDR3 length: 14 amino acids. Germline loops: CDR1 MGHRA, CDR2 YSYEKL. CDR3 coding DNA: TGCGCCAGCAGCCAAGAGACAGGCTATTATGGCTACACCTTC. Protein product: CASSQETGYYGYTF.

A remark on this clone: A much larger clone differs by one base, so this may be a read error. Other DNA sequences in the sample encode the same CDR3. The chain carries TRBV19 and TRBJ1-5; D perhaps matches TRBD1 (5 bases). The CDR3 length is 12 residues. CDR1 is LNHDA and CDR2 is SQIVND in the germline V gene (reference sequence). With 5 bases removed from V and 7 bases from J, the gap between germline ends came to 9 bases. The CDR3 loop reads CASSPQGQPQHF. Here the CDR3 DNA reads TGTGCCAGTAGTCCTCAGGGACAGCCCCAGCATTTT.

V is TRBV6-5 and J is TRBJ2-7; 7 bases match TRBD1. With 6 bases clipped from V and 6 bases from J, the junction kept 11 bases outside the gene matches. Looked up from germline, CDR1 is MNHEY and CDR2 is SVGAGI. The CDR3 is made up of 14 amino acids. The CDR3 reads CASRQGLGLSEQYF. In DNA form, the CDR3 reads TGTGCCAGCAGACAGGGGTTAGGCCTTAGCGAGCAGTACTTC.

The J gene is TRBJ2-1, the V gene TRBV4-3, with TRBD1 as a possible D gene (6 bases). There are 14 residues in the CDR3. V was trimmed by 4 bases and J by 4 bases, leaving 11 bases between them. CDR1 is LGHNA, CDR2 YSLEER, per germline. The CDR3 sequence is CASSPLGAYNEQFF. The CDR3 DNA sequence: TGCGCCAGCAGCCCCCTGGGGGCATACAATGAGCAGTTCTTC.